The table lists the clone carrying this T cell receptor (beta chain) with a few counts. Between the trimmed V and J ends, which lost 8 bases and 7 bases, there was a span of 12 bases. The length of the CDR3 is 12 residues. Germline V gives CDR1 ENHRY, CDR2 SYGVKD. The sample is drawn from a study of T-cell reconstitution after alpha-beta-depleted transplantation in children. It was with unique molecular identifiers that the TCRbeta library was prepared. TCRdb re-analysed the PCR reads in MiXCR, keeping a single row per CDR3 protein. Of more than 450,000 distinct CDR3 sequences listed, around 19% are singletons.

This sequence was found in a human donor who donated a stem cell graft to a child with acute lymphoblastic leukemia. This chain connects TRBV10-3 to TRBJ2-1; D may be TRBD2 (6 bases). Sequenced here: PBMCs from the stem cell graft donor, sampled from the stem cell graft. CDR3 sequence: CAIWPGSNEQFF. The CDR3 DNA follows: TGTGCCATCTGGCCCGGGAGTAATGAGCAGTTCTTC.